This T cell receptor (beta chain) was recovered during a study of beta chain features in type 1 diabetes. Study-wide context: Patients shared similar age, gender and cell yields with healthy donors. Points from the study as a whole: Among patients with Type 1 diabetes, TCRB CDR3s were moderately but significantly shorter in every one of the four CD4+ subsets.

CD4+ naive, central memory, regulatory and stem cell-like memory cells were sorted via CD45RO/CCR7/CD25/CD127/CD95/CD27. Each sorted population was over 95% pure. In germline, CDR1 is SNHLY, CDR2 FYNNEI. Trimming shortened V by 7 bases and J by 5 bases, and 15 bases separated the two germline ends. The length of the CDR3 is 14 residues. This clone was observed a handful of times. No antigen is known for it. Sequencing targeted expressed TCRB transcripts, as all isolated RNA had been reverse transcribed. The data were produced by immunoSEQ multiplex PCR, yet TCRdb's version contains in-frame clones alone and is incomplete. The sample yields about 160,000 clones, 7% to 9% seen once.

V and J are TRBV2 and TRBJ1-5; D is unresolved. Sequencing was carried out using central memory CD4+ T cells from blood. The TCR originated in a young man with type 1 diabetes. CDR3 coding DNA: TGTGCCAGCAACGTTAACGGCGGCGATCAGCCCCAGCATTTT. It is translated as CASNVNGGDQPQHF.